The rows below give T cell receptor beta chains drawn from one sample of a study of blood T cell repertoires in COVID-19. The data were produced by immunoSEQ multiplex PCR, yet TCRdb's version contains in-frame clones alone and is incomplete. Of 150,000 to 180,000 clones in the sample, roughly 83% were seen once. The sequencing input was peripheral blood. These receptors were taken from a woman aged 60-75 years with COVID-19, enrolled during active disease. The CDR3 runs from the conserved cysteine through the conserved F or W. A D gene is named only where the DNA matches it firmly. Clone size is given for some rows only: seen once, a few or many times, or a class if the clone is expanded.

CDR3nt,CDR3aa,d_gene,abundance,j_gene,v_gene
TGTGCCAGCAGCTTAAAGACAGAAGCTTTCTTT,CASSLKTEAFF,-,-,TRBJ1-1,TRBV7-9
TGTGCCAGCTCACCACAGAGACAGGGGACCATTCAGTACTTC,CASSPQRQGTIQYF,TRBD1,-,TRBJ2-4,TRBV18
TGTGCCATCAATTTGGAGCCCCCTGGAAACACCATATATTTT,CAINLEPPGNTIYF,-,-,TRBJ1-3,TRBV10-3
TGTGCCAGCAGCTTGACAGGCGCTGAAGCTTTCTTT,CASSLTGAEAFF,-,-,TRBJ1-1,TRBV5-5
TGTGCCAGCAGCGACCAGGGGTGGAATGGAAACACCATATATTTT,CASSDQGWNGNTIYF,-,few,TRBJ1-3,TRBV2
TGTGCCAGCAGCCAGATACTGACAGGCTCTGGAAACACCATATATTTT,CASSQILTGSGNTIYF,-,-,TRBJ1-3,TRBV3-1/TRBV3-2
TGTGCCAGTAGTATAAATTACCGGGACAGGTCGTCCTACGAGCAGTACTTC,CASSINYRDRSSYEQYF,TRBD1,-,TRBJ2-7,TRBV19
TGTGCCAGCAGGGGGGACAGCGAAGCTTTCTTT,CASRGDSEAFF,TRBD1,-,TRBJ1-1,TRBV28
TGTGCCAGCAGCTTAGAACAGTCTAATCAGCCCCAGCATTTT,CASSLEQSNQPQHF,-,-,TRBJ1-5,TRBV5-8
TGTGCCAGCAGCTTAAGTCTAGGAGAGACCCAGTACTTC,CASSLSLGETQYF,-,-,TRBJ2-5,TRBV7-3
TGTGCCAGCAGCCTGGCCACAGGGTCGCCTGGCTACACCTTC,CASSLATGSPGYTF,-,-,TRBJ1-2,TRBV7-9